The 26 T cell receptor beta chains reported below all come from one sample, sequenced in a study of blood T cells in healthy people across ages. The second PCR ran roughly 6 to 11 cycles with a sample-barcoded 5' primer and J-beta primers. TCRdb called the 5' RACE reads again in MiXCR, with one record for every CDR3 protein. The sample carries about 1.5 million distinct CDR3 sequences, less than 45% recorded once. Input material: blood. The receptors were sampled from a young woman in good health.

The V gene is TRBV27, the J gene TRBJ1-2; 9 bases match TRBD1. The CDR3 extends over 13 amino acids. From germline, CDR1 is MNHEY and CDR2 SMNVEV (reference sequence). After removal of 6 bases from V and 8 bases from J, the junction contained 7 bases not matched to a gene. This chain's CDR3 is CASRPTGGQGYTF. Written as DNA, the CDR3 is TGTGCCAGCAGACCGACAGGGGGTCAAGGCTACACCTTC.

This clonotype was observed a handful of times. In DNA, the CDR3 is TGTGCCAGCAGCGTAGACTCGGGATTCCAAGAGACCCAGTACTTC. As protein: CASSVDSGFQETQYF. V gene TRBV9 combines with J gene TRBJ2-5; TRBD2 might be the D (5 bases). The CDR3 has 15 amino acids. Germline V gene lookup returns CDR1 SGDLS and CDR2 YYNGEE. V was cut by 0 bases and J by 1 base, with 10 bases left in between. The variable domain in full, with the rest retrieved from reference TRBV9 and TRBJ2-5, is DSGVTQTPKHLITATGQRVTLRCSPRSGDLSVYWYQQSLDQGLQFLIQYYNGEERAKGNILERFSAQQFPDLHSELNLSSLELGDSALYFCASSVDSGFQETQYFGPGTRLLVL.

The V call is TRBV7-9, the J call TRBJ2-3; TRBD2 matches at 11 bases. Germline V gives CDR1 SEHNR, CDR2 FQNEAQ (reference sequence). The trim removed 2 bases at V and 4 bases at J, leaving 8 bases unmatched. The CDR3 loop spans 17 amino acids. CDR3 in amino acids: CASSLWGSGRGSDTQYF. The DNA for the CDR3 is TGTGCCAGCAGCTTATGGGGTAGCGGGAGGGGATCAGATACGCAGTATTTT.

About this clonotype itself: This may be a read error: a much more frequent sequence differs by one nucleotide. The J gene is TRBJ2-7, the V gene TRBV4-3, with TRBD2 matching 13 bases. This CDR3 has 15 residues. The junction had 7 bases not matched to a gene; V was cut back by 4 bases and J by 7 bases. Germline V lookup: CDR1 LGHNA, CDR2 YSLEER. The CDR3 bases are TGCGCCAGCAGCCTGGGACTAGCGGGGACCAATGAGCAGTACTTC. This sequence encodes CASSLGLAGTNEQYF.

This clonotype was seen a handful of times. This chain uses TRBV4-3 with TRBJ2-7; 11 nucleotides match TRBD2. This CDR3 is built from 14 residues. Germline-derived CDR1 and CDR2 are LGHNA and YSLEER. Unmatched junction bases numbered 9, after V lost 4 bases and J lost 10 bases. The chain's CDR3 is CASSLTSGNSVQYF. The CDR3 DNA sequence: TGCGCCAGCAGCCTGACTAGCGGGAATTCCGTTCAGTACTTC.

The V call is TRBV29-1, the J call TRBJ2-3, with D perhaps TRBD1 or TRBD2 (5 bases each). The CDR3 spans 14 residues. Trimming shortened V by 5 bases and J by 4 bases, and 16 bases separated the two germline ends. CDR1 is SQVTM, CDR2 ANQGSEA, per germline. The CDR3 loop is CSVWVRAGADTQYF. The CDR3 DNA sequence: TGCAGCGTTTGGGTCAGGGCGGGCGCAGATACGCAGTATTTT.

The chain has TRBV30 and TRBJ1-4, with D uncertain. The V and J ends lost 0 bases and 3 bases respectively, with 11 bases between them. Per the germline V gene, CDR1 is GTSNPN and CDR2 is SVGIG (reference sequence). CDR3 size: 15 residues. In nucleotides, the CDR3 is TGTGCCTGGAGTGTAGGGTCAACAGCTAATGAAAAACTGTTTTTT. The encoded protein is CAWSVGSTANEKLFF.

This sequence joins TRBV25-1 and TRBJ1-4; D is unclear. The CDR3 sequence is 13 residues long. The V gene lost 2 bases and the J gene lost 8 bases, with 9 bases spanning the gap. Germline V gene sequence: CDR1 MGHDK, CDR2 SYGVNS. The CDR3 sequence is CASSEHPGEKLFF. The CDR3 DNA reads as TGTGCCAGCAGTGAACATCCGGGGGAAAAACTGTTTTTT.

This clonotype showed up many times. The chain joins TRBV7-2 to TRBJ1-2; 9 positions match TRBD1. The CDR3 spans 14 residues. With 3 bases clipped from V and 2 bases from J, the junction kept 1 base outside the gene matches. CDR1 SGHTA and CDR2 FQGNSA come from the germline V gene. CDR3: CASSLDRGNYGYTF. The CDR3, as DNA: TGTGCCAGCAGCTTGGACAGGGGAAACTATGGCTACACCTTC.

This chain joins TRBV4-3 and TRBJ2-1; unclear D gene. Germline V gene lookup returns CDR1 LGHNA and CDR2 YSLEER. V was trimmed by 0 bases and J by 6 bases, leaving 9 bases between them. This CDR3 is 14 amino acids long. CDR3 sequence: CASSQEPQTNEQFF. The CDR3 DNA follows: TGCGCCAGCAGCCAAGAACCCCAGACCAATGAGCAGTTCTTC.

This clonotype turned up a few times. The chain uses TRBV7-2 and TRBJ1-1, with 8 nucleotides matching TRBD1. Trimming took 6 bases from V and 6 from J; bases not matched to a gene: 6. The CDR3 is 13 amino acids. Germline CDR1 and CDR2: SGHTA and FQGNSA. This CDR3 reads CASRLDRVSEAFF. For the CDR3, the DNA is TGTGCCAGCAGATTGGACAGGGTCTCTGAAGCTTTCTTT.

This clonotype occurred a few times. The genes are TRBV20-1 and TRBJ2-1, with 8 bases matching TRBD2. The J call could be wrong; TRBJ2-7 is a better fit for the DNA end. CDR3 size: 14 residues. Germline V gene sequence: CDR1 DFQATT, CDR2 SNEGSKA (reference sequence). CDR3 DNA sequence: TGCAGTGCTAGTAGGACTAGCTCCTACAATGAGCAGTACTTC. Amino acids: CSASRTSSYNEQYF.

Only a few counts were recorded for this clonotype. The chain links TRBV7-2 to TRBJ2-3; tentatively, D is TRBD2 (5 bases). Germline V gene lookup returns CDR1 SGHTA and CDR2 FQGNSA. CDR3 length: 14 amino acids. Trimming removed 7 bases from V and 5 bases from J, with 16 bases in between. The CDR3 here is CASTFFPRGDTQYF. The CDR3 DNA reads TGTGCCAGCACCTTTTTCCCTCGGGGAGATACGCAGTATTTT.

This rearrangement joins TRBV6-6 to TRBJ1-5, with D perhaps matching TRBD1 (5 bases). The CDR3 contains 13 residues. The V gene's germline CDR1 is MNHNY and CDR2 SVGAGI (reference sequence). Trimming removed 8 bases at V and 3 bases at J, with 11 bases between. Here the CDR3 reads CASGGTLNQPQHF. The DNA for the CDR3 is TGTGCCAGCGGAGGGACCCTCAATCAGCCCCAGCATTTT.

There are a few counts of this clonotype. This chain connects TRBV27 to TRBJ2-1; possibly TRBD2 for D (6 bases). The CDR3 has 17 residues. Germline CDR1 reads MNHEY; CDR2 reads SMNVEV (reference sequence). V lost 7 bases and J lost 4, with 23 bases in between. In DNA, the CDR3 is TGTGCCAGCAAGGGACTGATGGGGAAATCTTCGTACAATGAGCAGTTCTTC. Translated, it gives CASKGLMGKSSYNEQFF.

In its sample, this clonotype was seen a few times. V usage is TRBV10-3 and J usage is TRBJ1-2, with no clear D. This CDR3 is built from 14 residues. Trimming left V 4 bases short and J 4 bases short, with 13 bases between. Germline CDR1 is ENHRY and CDR2 is SYGVKD. CDR3 coding DNA: TGTGCCATCAGTGTCGGCGGATTTTCCTATGGCTACACCTTC. Translation gives CAISVGGFSYGYTF.

The chain couples TRBV24-1 to TRBJ2-3; perhaps TRBD2 as D (6 bases). This CDR3 has 14 residues. Trimming left V 0 bases short and J 4 bases short, with 7 bases between. CDR1 is KGHDR, CDR2 SFDVKD, per germline. DNA for the CDR3: TGTGCCACCAGTGATTTGGGGGAGGCAGATACGCAGTATTTT. This encodes CATSDLGEADTQYF.

The chain carries TRBV3-1 and TRBJ1-2, with D perhaps matching TRBD1 (5 bases). With 2 bases removed from V and 5 bases from J, the gap between germline ends came to 18 bases. Germline assignment: CDR1 LGHDT and CDR2 YNNKEL (reference sequence). The CDR3 extends over 16 amino acids. CDR3 sequence (DNA): TGTGCCAGCAGCCAAACCCAGGCGGGACTCCTTTATGGCTACACCTTC. This encodes CASSQTQAGLLYGYTF. The variable domain in full, completed from reference TRBV3-1 and TRBJ1-2, reads DTAVSQTPKYLVTQMGNDKSIKCEQNLGHDTMYWYKQDSKKFLKIMFSYNNKELIINETVPNRFSPKSPDKAHLNLHINSLELGDSAVYFCASSQTQAGLLYGYTFGSGTRLTVV.

The V and J genes are TRBV10-3 and TRBJ2-5, with 12 bases matching TRBD2. V lost 6 bases to trimming and J lost 11 bases; unmatched junction nucleotides: 28. The CDR3 contains 20 residues. Germline V lookup: CDR1 ENHRY, CDR2 SYGVKD. CDR3 DNA sequence: TGTGCCATCAGCCATAGCCAATTGGGACTAGCGGGCGGGGACCACAATGAGCAGTACTTC. This encodes CAISHSQLGLAGGDHNEQYF.

V usage is TRBV5-1 and J usage is TRBJ1-2; D uncertain. The ends were cut back, 2 bases at V and 9 bases at J, with 14 bases in the middle. CDR3 size: 13 residues. The V gene's germline CDR1 is SGHRS and CDR2 YFSETQ. The CDR3 protein is CASSFESANRYTF. DNA for the CDR3: TGCGCCAGCAGCTTTGAGTCGGCCAACCGCTACACCTTC.

This clonotype was seen a few times. CDR3 residues: CASSQDEGNTEAFF. CDR3 in DNA: TGCGCCAGCAGCCAAGATGAGGGGAATACTGAAGCTTTCTTT. The gene calls are TRBV4-1 and TRBJ1-1; D might be TRBD1 (5 bases). Trimming stripped 0 bases from V and 5 bases from J, with 10 bases between. CDR1 MGHRA and CDR2 YSYEKL come from the germline V gene. The CDR3 length is 14 residues.

This clonotype appeared a single time. The CDR3 DNA follows: TGCAGCGTCATAGGGGGCGCCAAAAACATTCAGTACTTC. Its protein is CSVIGGAKNIQYF. The chain employs TRBV29-1 and TRBJ2-4, with 7 bases matching TRBD1. V lost 6 bases, J lost 1 base, and 3 bases stayed unmatched. This CDR3 contains 13 residues. Germline CDR1 reads SQVTM; CDR2 reads ANQGSEA.

This clonotype was found a few times. The chain joins TRBV28 to TRBJ1-2; 9 positions match TRBD1. CDR3 length: 15 amino acids. Germline V lookup: CDR1 MDHEN, CDR2 SYDVKM. The junction had 3 bases not matched to a gene; V was cut back by 4 bases and J by 0 bases. CDR3 sequence reads: CASSCGTGTNYGYTF. Written as DNA, the CDR3 is TGTGCCAGCAGTTGTGGGACAGGGACTAACTATGGCTACACCTTC.

The chain joins TRBV2 to TRBJ2-7; 10 nucleotides agree with TRBD2. CDR1 SNHLY and CDR2 FYNNEI come from the germline V gene. The CDR3 is 14 residues long. V lost 4 bases, J lost 7 bases, and 7 bases stayed unmatched. Written as DNA, the CDR3 is TGTGCCAGCAGTGGGGTAGCGGGGGGCCATGAGCAGTACTTC. It is translated as CASSGVAGGHEQYF.

V usage is TRBV6-1 and J usage is TRBJ2-5; D possibly corresponds to TRBD2 (6 bases). V dropped 6 bases and J dropped 3 bases, with 11 bases sitting between them. CDR3 size: 13 residues. Per germline, CDR1 MNHNS and CDR2 SASEGT. The CDR3 nucleotides are TGTGCCAGCAGCTGGGCGGGGAAAGAGACCCAGTACTTC. Encoded protein: CASSWAGKETQYF.

The rearrangement links TRBV7-9 to TRBJ1-4; D is unresolved. Germline V CDR1 and CDR2: SEHNR, FQNEAQ (reference sequence). The CDR3 extends over 16 amino acids. Trimming took 1 base from V and 0 from J, leaving 9 bases between them. CDR3 nucleotides: TGTGCCAGCAGCTTAGTTTCTTCCCCAACTAATGAAAAACTGTTTTTT. Translated, it gives CASSLVSSPTNEKLFF.